Listed below are T cell receptor beta chains from one sample, sequenced in a study of blood T cells in healthy people across ages. MiXCR, run by TCRdb on the 5' RACE reads, gives a single entry per CDR3 protein. The profile covers about 640,000 distinct CDR3 sequences, with approximately 40% appearing a single time and about 32% taken by the ten largest. The material sequenced was blood. These receptor sequences come from a man older than 75 in good health. Each CDR3 is given without its conserved first and last residue.

ASSLEVWQLF,TRBJ1-4,TRBV7-9
SARNSGRLNNEQF,TRBJ2-1,TRBV20-1
ASSLNGQGAGGYT,TRBJ1-2,TRBV5-1
ASSARNMEDRYEQY,TRBJ2-7,TRBV7-8
ASSAIRGLDSPLH,TRBJ1-6,TRBV25-1
ASSRQEASSGANVLT,TRBJ2-6,TRBV3-1
ASSLGAGVGHNEQF,TRBJ2-1,TRBV11-2
SARAGQIFSNQPQH,TRBJ1-5,TRBV20-1
SAREGLLAQY,TRBJ2-5,TRBV20-1
ASSAILGARETQY,TRBJ2-5,TRBV7-9
ASSLDSRTGRNTEAF,TRBJ1-1,TRBV11-2
AISAPISLAANTGELF,TRBJ2-2,TRBV10-3
ASSKDRGNTEAF,TRBJ1-1,TRBV7-2
ASSLLQTYNEQF,TRBJ2-1,TRBV7-2
ATQDKGTNIQY,TRBJ2-4,TRBV10-3
ASSDSASTDTQY,TRBJ2-3,TRBV10-2
ASRTTTGSSTYEQY,TRBJ2-7,TRBV6-2/TRBV6-3
ASSLDNSGGPYEQY,TRBJ2-7,TRBV5-1
ASSLGLADLKETQY,TRBJ2-5,TRBV5-1
ASSLRGSYGNQPQH,TRBJ1-5,TRBV27
AASSHPGGLGEQY,TRBJ2-7,TRBV15
SASRTPRRGETQY,TRBJ2-5,TRBV20-1
SARAQGNNEQY,TRBJ2-7,TRBV20-1
ASSLGGGVGSQPQH,TRBJ1-5,TRBV7-6
ASSQWDRGVKNIQY,TRBJ2-4,TRBV4-1
ASSQELAANTGELF,TRBJ2-2,TRBV4-1
SAIRRQGGEQY,TRBJ2-7,TRBV20-1
SATYRGGYNEQF,TRBJ2-1,TRBV20-1
ASSLGGGTGAY,TRBJ2-3,TRBV13
ASSLATGSHQPQH,TRBJ1-5,TRBV7-2
SARGTGDPYEQY,NA,TRBV20-1
AISATGGSDSPLH,TRBJ1-6,TRBV10-3
ATDDSQQETQY,NA,TRBV10-3
ASSQDHGLAGETQY,TRBJ2-5,TRBV4-3
ASSPSTGTSGRARETQY,TRBJ2-5,TRBV11-2
ATSDPASGSYEQY,TRBJ2-7,TRBV24-1
SARGGQSSYNEQF,TRBJ2-1,TRBV20-1
ASSLRGRWRNNQPQH,TRBJ1-5,TRBV5-5
SGGGPKWETQY,TRBJ2-5,TRBV20-1
ASSATGGSNQPQH,TRBJ1-5,TRBV28
SARAVTGGRYEQY,NA,TRBV20-1
ASSTLGGGGTDTQY,TRBJ2-3,TRBV19